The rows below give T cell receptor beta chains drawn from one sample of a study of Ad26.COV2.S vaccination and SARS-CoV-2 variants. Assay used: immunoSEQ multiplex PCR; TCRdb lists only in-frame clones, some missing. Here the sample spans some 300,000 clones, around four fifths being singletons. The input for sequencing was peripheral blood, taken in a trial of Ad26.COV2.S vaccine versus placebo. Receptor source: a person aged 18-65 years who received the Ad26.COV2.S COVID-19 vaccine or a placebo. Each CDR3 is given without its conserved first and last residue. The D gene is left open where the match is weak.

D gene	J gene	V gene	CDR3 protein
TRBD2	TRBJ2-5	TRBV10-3	AISSLAGGGETQY
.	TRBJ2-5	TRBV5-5	ASSLETGFQETQY
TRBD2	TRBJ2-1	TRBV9	ASSVNSGGFNEQF
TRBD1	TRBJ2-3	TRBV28	ASSSGTGSSTDTQY
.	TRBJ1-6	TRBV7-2	ASRGGALNSPLH
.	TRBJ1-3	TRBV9	ASSGGSGNTIY
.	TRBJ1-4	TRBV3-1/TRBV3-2	ASSQDLGARGEKLF
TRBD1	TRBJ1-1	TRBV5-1	ASSLGTGGRTEAF
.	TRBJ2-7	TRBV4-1	ASSQVSGGRRD
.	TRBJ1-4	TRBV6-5	ATETIGGEKLF
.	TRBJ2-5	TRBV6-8	ASSSIVGGRETQY
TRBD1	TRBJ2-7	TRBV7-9	ASSYPGQAAYEQY
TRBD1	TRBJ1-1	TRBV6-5	ASSFSRTGLDTEAF
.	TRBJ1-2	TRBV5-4	ASSLDSGVGRYT
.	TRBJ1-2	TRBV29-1	SVDSGFDYGYT
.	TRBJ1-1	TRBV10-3	ATSVRENTEAF
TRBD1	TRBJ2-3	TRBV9	ASSVARDRGLDTQY
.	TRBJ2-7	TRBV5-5	ASSRWGSYEQY
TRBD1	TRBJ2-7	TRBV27	ASSLFSQGQQAYEQY
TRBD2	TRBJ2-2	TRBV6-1	ASSELAGGYTGELF
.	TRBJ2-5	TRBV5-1	ASSLASTRPQETQY
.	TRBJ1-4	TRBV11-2	ASSRAQRVEKLF
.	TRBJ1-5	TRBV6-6	ASSYFGDQPQH
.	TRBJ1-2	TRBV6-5	ASRLPSGGGYT
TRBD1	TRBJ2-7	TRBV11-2	ASSLDPNRGLYEQY
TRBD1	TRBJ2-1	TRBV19	ASSRGQGAYNEQF
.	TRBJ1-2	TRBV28	ASRPPVGGFSGYT
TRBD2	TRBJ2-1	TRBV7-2	ASSLRLAGVHNEQF
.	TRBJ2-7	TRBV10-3	AISATGAPAIEQY
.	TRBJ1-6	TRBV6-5	ASSYSPRSPLH
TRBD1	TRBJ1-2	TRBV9	ASSVDPTGFGYT
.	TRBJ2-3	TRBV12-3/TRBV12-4	ASSLARGDTQY
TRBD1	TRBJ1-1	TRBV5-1	ASSQELTGTGESNTEAF
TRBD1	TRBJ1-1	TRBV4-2	ASSQTGRQGGAF
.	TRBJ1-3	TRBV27	ASAGGNTIY
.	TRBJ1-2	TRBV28	ASSPRGYYGYT
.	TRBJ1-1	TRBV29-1	SVREHLNTEAF
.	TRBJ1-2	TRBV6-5	ASTGALEVGYT
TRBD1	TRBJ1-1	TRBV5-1	ASSPETGEAF
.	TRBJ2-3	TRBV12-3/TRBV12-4	ASSFLTDTQY
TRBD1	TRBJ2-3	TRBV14	ASSYRDRVVDTQY
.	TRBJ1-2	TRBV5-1	ASRSQGTTNYGYT
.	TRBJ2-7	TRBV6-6	ASTSSGRGSYEQY
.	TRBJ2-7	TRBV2	ASRATSNSYEQY
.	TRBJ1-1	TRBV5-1	ASSPLGNSNTEAF
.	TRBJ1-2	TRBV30	AWSENYGYT
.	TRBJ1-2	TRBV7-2	ASSLEVGVGYT
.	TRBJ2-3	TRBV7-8	ASSLAGGLADTQY
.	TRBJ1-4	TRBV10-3	ASSLGRQGETNEKLF
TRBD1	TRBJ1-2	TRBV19	ASSTPTGERGYT
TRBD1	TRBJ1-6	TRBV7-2	ASSTEQGARSPLH
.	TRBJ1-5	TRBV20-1	SASGGFGPQH
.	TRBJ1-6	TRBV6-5	ASCGRHSPLH
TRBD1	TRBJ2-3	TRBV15	ATSRGGTTGVGTDTQY
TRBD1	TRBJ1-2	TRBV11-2	ASSVDRGYGYT
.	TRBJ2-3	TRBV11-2	ASRIGGDTQY
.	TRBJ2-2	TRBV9	ASSVGGLGVTGELF
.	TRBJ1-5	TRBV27	ASSLRGAQQPQH